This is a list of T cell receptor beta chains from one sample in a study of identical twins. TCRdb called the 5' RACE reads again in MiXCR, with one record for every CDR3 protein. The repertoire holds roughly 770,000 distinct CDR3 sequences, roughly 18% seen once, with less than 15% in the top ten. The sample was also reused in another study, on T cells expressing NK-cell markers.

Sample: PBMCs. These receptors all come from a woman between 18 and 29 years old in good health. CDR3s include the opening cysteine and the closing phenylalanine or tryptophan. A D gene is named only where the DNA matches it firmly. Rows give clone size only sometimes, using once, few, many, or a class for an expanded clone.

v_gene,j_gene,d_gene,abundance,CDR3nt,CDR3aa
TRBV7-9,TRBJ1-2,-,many,TGTGCCAGCAGCTTAGATGGCAGCGACAACTATGGCTACACCTTC,CASSLDGSDNYGYTF
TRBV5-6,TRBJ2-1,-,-,TGTGCCAGCAGCTTGAACGGCCTTGAGCAGTTCTTC,CASSLNGLEQFF
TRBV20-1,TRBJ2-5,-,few,TGCAGTGCCACCAGGGGAGGAGAGACCCAGTACTTC,CSATRGGETQYF
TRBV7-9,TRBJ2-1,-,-,TGTGCCAGCAGGACAGGTAGCTCCTACAATGAGCAGTTCTTC,CASRTGSSYNEQFF
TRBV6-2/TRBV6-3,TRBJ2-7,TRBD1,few,TGTGCCAGCAGCCCCCCAGTGAGACAGGGGTTCTACGAGCAGTACTTC,CASSPPVRQGFYEQYF
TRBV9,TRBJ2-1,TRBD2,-,TGTGCCAGCAGAGACGGCGGGGGGGCCGGGAATGAGCAGTTCTTC,CASRDGGGAGNEQFF
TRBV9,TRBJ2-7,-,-,TGTGCCAGCAGCGAGGGGGCGGGAGGAGCCTACGAGCAGTACTTC,CASSEGAGGAYEQYF
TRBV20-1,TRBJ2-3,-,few,TGCAGTGCTACCCCGAGAGGGCTGGGGGGAGATACGCAGTATTTT,CSATPRGLGGDTQYF
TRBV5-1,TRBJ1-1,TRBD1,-,TGCGCCAGCAGCTTGGTGCGGGACAGCACTGAAGCTTTCTTT,CASSLVRDSTEAFF
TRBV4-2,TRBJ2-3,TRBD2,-,TGTGCCAGCAGCCCAATTCGATCTAGCGGGGGGGCGGTCGGGACAGATACGCAGTATTTT,CASSPIRSSGGAVGTDTQYF
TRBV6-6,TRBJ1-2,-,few,TGTGCCAGCAGTACCGGTCATAACTATGGCTACACCTTC,CASSTGHNYGYTF
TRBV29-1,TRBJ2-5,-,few,TGCAGCGTTAGCCAGGGGTGGGCCCAGTACTTC,CSVSQGWAQYF
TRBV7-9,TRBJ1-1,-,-,TGTGCCACCGGTACGGGGGTTCACACTGAAGCTTTCTTT,CATGTGVHTEAFF
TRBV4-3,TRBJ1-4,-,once,TGCGCCAGCAGCCACGCTCGACAGCCTAATGAAAAACTGTTTTTT,CASSHARQPNEKLFF
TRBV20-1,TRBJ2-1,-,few,TGCAGTGCTAGAGATGTGAAAAAGGGGAATGAGCAGTTCTTC,CSARDVKKGNEQFF
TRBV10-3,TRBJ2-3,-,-,TGTGCCATCAGTCGACTGTCTAGCACAGATACGCAGTATTTT,CAISRLSSTDTQYF
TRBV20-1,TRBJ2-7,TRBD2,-,TGCAGTGCTACCGATACACTGACTAGCGGTAACTACGAGCAGTACTTC,CSATDTLTSGNYEQYF
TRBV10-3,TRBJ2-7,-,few,TGTGCCATCAGTGACTCGTCGTGGAGCTCCTACGAGCAGTACTTC,CAISDSSWSSYEQYF
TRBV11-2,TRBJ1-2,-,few,TGTGCCAGCAGCCCGTTCCAGTCCTATGGCTACACCTTC,CASSPFQSYGYTF
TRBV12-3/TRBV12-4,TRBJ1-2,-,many,TGTGCCAGCAGTTACCTCGGGGGGACTGGCTACACCTTC,CASSYLGGTGYTF
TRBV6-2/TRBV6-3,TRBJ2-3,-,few,TGTGCCAGCGTCTACCGGGGGGCCGGAGATACGCAGTATTTT,CASVYRGAGDTQYF
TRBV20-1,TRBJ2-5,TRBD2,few,TGCAGTGCTAGACCTAGCGGGGCCCCCCCCAGGGAGACCCAGTACTTC,CSARPSGAPPRETQYF
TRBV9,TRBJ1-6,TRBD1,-,TGTGCCAGCAGCGTAGGAGGACAGGGGGGGTCACCCCTCCACTTT,CASSVGGQGGSPLHF
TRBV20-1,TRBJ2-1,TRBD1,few,TGCAGTGCTAGGAAGGGGACAGTCCTTCTTGAGCAGTTCTTC,CSARKGTVLLEQFF
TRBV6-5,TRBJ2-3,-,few,TGTGCCAGCAGTTACGGACAACCCACAGATACGCAGTATTTT,CASSYGQPTDTQYF
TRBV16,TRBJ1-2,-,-,TGTGCCAGCAGCTGGGACTCAGGAGTAGCTTCCGATGGCTACACCTTC,CASSWDSGVASDGYTF